This TCR beta chain was sequenced during a study of vaccination effects on CD4 cells after COVID-19. About the study: Two-dose vaccination with either BNT162b2 or mRNA-1273 was given to the participants.

Study findings and constraints: Long after vaccination, the clones induced by infection and by vaccine shrank markedly in size.

Before any sequencing was done, the ViraFEST assay used viral peptide pools to expand antigen-specific CD4+ T cells. The culture ran for roughly ten days before CD4+ T cells were isolated. With roughly 9.1 ug/ml peptides and around 9.6 IU/ml IL-2, 2 million or so PBMC per well were cultured. A half-volume exchange with IL-2 medium occurred on days 3 and 7. Assay: immunoSEQ multiplex PCR; the TCRdb copy retains only in-frame clones and omits some. The sample yields 9,000 to 13,000 clones, around 74% seen once. This CDR3 has 17 amino acids. With 5 bases clipped from V and 0 bases from J, the junction kept 8 bases outside the gene matches. Germline CDR1 and CDR2: MDHEN and SYDVKM. Worth noting for this clone: What it recognizes is unknown.

The material sequenced was CD4+ T cells from PBMCs cultured with HCoV-229E spike peptides, taken before COVID-19 vaccination. This rearrangement joins TRBV28 to TRBJ2-7, with 12 bases identical to TRBD2. The TCR was taken from a human donor who received a COVID-19 vaccine. The CDR3 loop reads CASSRLAGALSSYEQYF. The CDR3 region has the DNA TGTGCCAGCAGTCGACTAGCGGGAGCGCTAAGCTCCTACGAGCAGTACTTC.